A selection of T cell receptor beta chains follows, all from one sample in a study of blood T cell repertoires in COVID-19. TCRdb's table, derived via immunoSEQ multiplex PCR, lists solely in-frame clones and lacks some. The data show approximately 120,000 clones, 75% to 90% seen once. The sample comprised peripheral blood. All receptors derive from a human donor in a cohort sampled during active COVID-19. The CDR3 runs from the conserved cysteine through the conserved F or W.

TRBV7-6	TRBJ2-3	CASSSGGWEDTQYF
TRBV5-6	TRBJ2-3	CASSLGQGDHTQYF
TRBV18	TRBJ1-5	CASSQEQGNQPQHF
TRBV18	TRBJ1-2	CASSPGTVGYTF
TRBV7-3	TRBJ2-1	CASSSRTSGAYNEQFF
TRBV7-9	TRBJ1-6	CASSFSRTGDSPLHF
TRBV19	TRBJ1-5	CASSPIRGRPNQPQHF
TRBV10-3	TRBJ2-2	CAIVEGEGTGELFF
TRBV6-1	TRBJ2-7	CASSEDRQGYYEQYF
TRBV28	TRBJ1-2	CASSMIRSSGYTF
TRBV12-2	TRBJ1-3	CASRLALFTSSGNTIYF
TRBV9	TRBJ1-1	CASSASMGGGATEAFF
TRBV7-8	TRBJ2-7	CASSPRLAGEQYF
TRBV5-4	TRBJ2-3	CASSSQDRADTQYF
TRBV9	TRBJ2-2	CASSVSGGELFF
TRBV9	TRBJ2-2	CASSPTGANTGELFF
TRBV27	TRBJ2-1	CASSPGLAGPSSYNEQFF
TRBV7-2	TRBJ2-7	CASSLAPLSGEQYF
TRBV10-1	TRBJ1-1	CATTSGQNTEAFF
TRBV6-5	TRBJ2-1	CASSYLGTASYNEQFF
TRBV18	TRBJ2-7	CATSATSNNAYEQYF
TRBV2	TRBJ2-7	CASSPDSLKSYEQYF
TRBV10-3	TRBJ2-3	CAIRPRQGPTDTQYF
TRBV11-2	TRBJ2-7	CASSLDPIQGAFGEQYF
TRBV4-1	TRBJ2-1	CASSLPPGLAAYNEQFF
TRBV19	TRBJ2-7	CASSSGTYEQYF
TRBV3-1/TRBV3-2	TRBJ1-2	CASSQDSGEGGYTF